This T cell receptor (beta chain) originates from a study of T cells after yellow fever vaccination. Regarding the study as a whole: Bulk-population clonotypes that are abundant could appear as contaminants in FACS-sorted repertoires.

As for this clonotype: What it binds is not known.

Each CDR3 protein gets one entry after TCRdb re-called the 5' RACE reads with MiXCR. In the table there are some 340,000 distinct CDR3 sequences, about 10% of which are singletons. The clonotype comes from a man between 18 and 35 years old who received the YFV17D yellow fever vaccine. The source material was CD4+ T cells sorted from PBMCs, sampled 45 days after the yellow fever booster vaccination.

For the CDR3, the DNA is TGCAGTGCGGACCAAGCGGGGGCTACAGTAGCCAAAAACATTCAGTACTTC. The encoded protein is CSADQAGATVAKNIQYF. The gene calls are TRBV20-1 and TRBJ2-4, with TRBD2 identical over 8 bases. The V gene end was trimmed by 6 bases and the J gene end by 0 bases; junction bases not matched to a gene: 13. CDR1 DFQATT and CDR2 SNEGSKA come from the germline V gene (reference sequence). CDR3 length: 17 residues.